This TCR beta chain came from a study of T cell responses to AZD1222 COVID-19 vaccine. Trimming pared 0 bases from V and 6 bases from J, leaving 6 bases between. The germline gives CDR1 MNHEY, CDR2 SVGEGT. The CDR3 is 13 amino acids. Concerning this clone itself: Its antigen is undetermined.

General observations from the study: Females outnumbered males among donors, who were mostly white British; clonal diversity was possibly underestimated. Just a handful of AZD1222 recipients were seropositive at baseline. Researchers report vaccine-associated CD4 TCRs spanning spike, with dominance at 160-218 and 743-854.

Libraries were prepared by immunoSEQ multiplex PCR; TCRdb keeps only in-frame clonotypes and omits some of them. The table includes around 140,000 clones, approximately 91% detected once. Analyses pooled second doses at about 4 or about 12 weeks. The receptor was derived from an adult who received the AZD1222 COVID-19 vaccine. The chain joins TRBV6-2 or TRBV6-3 to TRBJ2-1, with D hard to call. This specimen was peripheral blood, taken 28 days after the second AZD1222 dose. The CDR3 nucleotides are TGTGCCAGCAGTTACTCGTCTGTCAATGAGCAGTTCTTC. It specifies CASSYSSVNEQFF.